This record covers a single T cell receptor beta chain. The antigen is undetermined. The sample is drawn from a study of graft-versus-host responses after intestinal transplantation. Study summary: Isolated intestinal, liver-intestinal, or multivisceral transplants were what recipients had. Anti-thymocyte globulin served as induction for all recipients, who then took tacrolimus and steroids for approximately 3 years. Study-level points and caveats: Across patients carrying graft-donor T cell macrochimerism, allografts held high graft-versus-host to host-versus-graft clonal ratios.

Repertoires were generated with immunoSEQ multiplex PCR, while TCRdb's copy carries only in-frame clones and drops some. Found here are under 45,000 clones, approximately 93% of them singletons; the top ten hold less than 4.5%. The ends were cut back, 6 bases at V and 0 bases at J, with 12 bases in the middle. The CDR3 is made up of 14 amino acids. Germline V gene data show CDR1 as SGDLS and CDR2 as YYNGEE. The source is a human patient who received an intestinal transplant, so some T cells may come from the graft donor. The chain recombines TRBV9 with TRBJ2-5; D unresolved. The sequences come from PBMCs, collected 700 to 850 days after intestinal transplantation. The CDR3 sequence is CASTPTANQETQYF. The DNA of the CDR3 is TGTGCCAGCACCCCTACAGCGAACCAAGAGACCCAGTACTTC. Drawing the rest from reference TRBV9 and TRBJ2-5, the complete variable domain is DSGVTQTPKHLITATGQRVTLRCSPRSGDLSVYWYQQSLDQGLQFLIQYYNGEERAKGNILERFSAQQFPDLHSELNLSSLELGDSALYFCASTPTANQETQYFGPGTRLLVL.